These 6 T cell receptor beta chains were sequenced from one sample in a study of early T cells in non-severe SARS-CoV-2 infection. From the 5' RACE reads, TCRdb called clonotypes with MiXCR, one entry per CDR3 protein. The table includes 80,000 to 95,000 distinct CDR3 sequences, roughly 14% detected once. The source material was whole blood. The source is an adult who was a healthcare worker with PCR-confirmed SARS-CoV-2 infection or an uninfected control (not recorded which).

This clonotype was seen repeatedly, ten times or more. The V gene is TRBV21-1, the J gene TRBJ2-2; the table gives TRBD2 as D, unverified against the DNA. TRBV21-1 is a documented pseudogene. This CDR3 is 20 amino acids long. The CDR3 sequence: CASSGSPGLARIQNTGELFF. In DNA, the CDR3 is TGTGCCAGCAGCGGCAGCCCGGGACTAGCGAGGATTCAGAACACCGGGGAGCTGTTTTTT.

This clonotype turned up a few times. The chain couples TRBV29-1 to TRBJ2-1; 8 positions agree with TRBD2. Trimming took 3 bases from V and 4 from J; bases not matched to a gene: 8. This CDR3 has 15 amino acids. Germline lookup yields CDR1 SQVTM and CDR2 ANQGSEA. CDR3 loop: CSVDPPQRGYNEQFF. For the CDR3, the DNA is TGCAGCGTTGATCCCCCCCAGCGGGGGTACAATGAGCAGTTCTTC.

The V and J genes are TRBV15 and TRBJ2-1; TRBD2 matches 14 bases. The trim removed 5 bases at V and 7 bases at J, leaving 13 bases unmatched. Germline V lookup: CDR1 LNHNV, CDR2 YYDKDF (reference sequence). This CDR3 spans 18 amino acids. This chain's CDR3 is CATSGPRLAGGRENEQFF. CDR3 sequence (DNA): TGTGCCACCAGCGGACCCCGACTAGCGGGGGGGCGGGAAAATGAGCAGTTCTTC.

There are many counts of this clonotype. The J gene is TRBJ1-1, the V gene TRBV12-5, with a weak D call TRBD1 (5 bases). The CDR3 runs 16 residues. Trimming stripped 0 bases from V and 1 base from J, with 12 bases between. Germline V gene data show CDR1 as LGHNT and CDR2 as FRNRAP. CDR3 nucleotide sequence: TGTGCTAGTGGTTTGGTGGAAATCCAGGGGAACACTGAAGCTTTCTTT. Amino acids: CASGLVEIQGNTEAFF.

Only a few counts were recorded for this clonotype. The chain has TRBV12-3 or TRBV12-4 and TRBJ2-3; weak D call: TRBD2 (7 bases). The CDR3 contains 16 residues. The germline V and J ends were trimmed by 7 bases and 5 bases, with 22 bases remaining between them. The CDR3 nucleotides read TGTGCCAGCACTACCCATGTTGGGGGGGCCAGAGATACGCAGTATTTT. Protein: CASTTHVGGARDTQYF.

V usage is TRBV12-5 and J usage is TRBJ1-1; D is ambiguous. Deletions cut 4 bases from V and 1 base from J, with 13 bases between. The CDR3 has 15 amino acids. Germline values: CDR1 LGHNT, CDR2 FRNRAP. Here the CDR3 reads CASGYGLTKNTEAFF. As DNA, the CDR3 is TGTGCTAGTGGTTACGGACTGACGAAGAACACTGAAGCTTTCTTT.